This is a list of T cell receptor beta chains from one sample in a study of OX40 agonist ivuxolimab in advanced cancers. This table comes from immunoSEQ multiplex PCR, and its TCRdb copy is limited to in-frame clones, with some not included. The data hold tens of thousands of clones, with over 80% observed a single time. The source material was CD4+ or CD8+ T cells sorted from blood, sampled in a trial of the OX40 agonist ivuxolimab. All receptors derive from an adult with an advanced solid tumor such as melanoma, head and neck, liver or kidney cancer. The CDR3 runs from the conserved cysteine through the conserved F or W. The D gene is left open where the match is weak. Size values are once, few and many counts, or a class for expanded clones, and some rows have none.

clone size: .
V gene: TRBV27
D gene: .
J gene: TRBJ2-7
CDR3 protein: CASSLGWGVVDEQYF
CDR3 DNA: TGTGCCAGCAGTTTAGGTTGGGGGGTCGTCGACGAGCAGTACTTC

clone size: .
V gene: TRBV6-4
D gene: TRBD1
J gene: TRBJ2-1
CDR3 protein: CASSGTGFDEQFF
CDR3 DNA: TGTGCCAGCAGTGGGACAGGGTTTGATGAGCAGTTCTTC

clone size: few
V gene: TRBV18
D gene: TRBD1
J gene: TRBJ2-2
CDR3 protein: CASSPGQGVGGELFF
CDR3 DNA: TGTGCCAGCTCACCGGGACAGGGGGTCGGCGGGGAGCTGTTTTTT

clone size: .
V gene: TRBV5-3
D gene: .
J gene: TRBJ2-2
CDR3 protein: CASSLAENTGELFF
CDR3 DNA: TGTGCCAGCAGCTTGGCGGAGAACACCGGGGAGCTGTTTTTT

clone size: once
V gene: TRBV18
D gene: .
J gene: TRBJ2-3
CDR3 protein: CASSPREGGVGTDTQYF
CDR3 DNA: TGTGCCAGCTCACCAAGAGAGGGCGGGGTAGGCACAGATACGCAGTATTTT

clone size: .
V gene: TRBV19
D gene: .
J gene: TRBJ2-5
CDR3 protein: CASSMSRGKTQYF
CDR3 DNA: TGTGCCAGTAGTATGTCCAGGGGCAAGACCCAGTACTTC

clone size: once
V gene: TRBV28
D gene: TRBD2
J gene: TRBJ2-7
CDR3 protein: CASSSPGGGSYEQYF
CDR3 DNA: TGTGCCAGCAGCTCCCCCGGCGGCGGGAGTTACGAGCAGTACTTC

clone size: .
V gene: TRBV30
D gene: .
J gene: TRBJ1-4
CDR3 protein: CAWSEGPANEKLFF
CDR3 DNA: TGTGCCTGGAGTGAAGGACCAGCAAATGAAAAACTGTTTTTT

clone size: .
V gene: TRBV6-1
D gene: TRBD1
J gene: TRBJ2-7
CDR3 protein: CASDKFGTGVLEQYF
CDR3 DNA: TGTGCCAGCGATAAATTCGGGACAGGGGTCCTCGAGCAGTACTTC

clone size: .
V gene: TRBV28
D gene: .
J gene: TRBJ1-2
CDR3 protein: CASSFAGYGYTF
CDR3 DNA: TGTGCCAGCAGTTTTGCAGGGTATGGCTACACCTTC

clone size: .
V gene: TRBV11-2
D gene: TRBD1
J gene: TRBJ2-4
CDR3 protein: CASGFRGRGNIQYF
CDR3 DNA: TGTGCCAGCGGATTCAGGGGGCGAGGGAACATTCAGTACTTC

clone size: .
V gene: TRBV6-6
D gene: .
J gene: TRBJ2-1
CDR3 protein: CASSFGSSYNEQFF
CDR3 DNA: TGTGCCAGCAGTTTCGGGAGCTCCTACAATGAGCAGTTCTTC

clone size: .
V gene: TRBV19
D gene: .
J gene: TRBJ2-6
CDR3 protein: CASSIGGRWANVLTF
CDR3 DNA: TGTGCCAGTAGTATCGGGGGGCGCTGGGCCAACGTCCTGACTTTC

clone size: once
V gene: TRBV6-1
D gene: .
J gene: TRBJ2-3
CDR3 protein: CASSGTTDTQYF
CDR3 DNA: TGTGCCAGCAGTGGGACGACAGATACGCAGTATTTT

clone size: .
V gene: TRBV7-2
D gene: .
J gene: TRBJ1-5
CDR3 protein: CASSLVQGGNQPQHF
CDR3 DNA: TGTGCCAGCAGCTTAGTCCAGGGAGGCAATCAGCCCCAGCATTTT

clone size: .
V gene: TRBV29-1
D gene: .
J gene: TRBJ2-5
CDR3 protein: CWKPRPFPRDIKETQYF
CDR3 DNA: TGTTGGAAGCCCAGACCCTTTCCCCGGGACATTAAAGAGACCCAGTACTTC

clone size: .
V gene: TRBV28
D gene: TRBD1
J gene: TRBJ1-1
CDR3 protein: CASSSEGGLDTEAFF
CDR3 DNA: TGTGCCAGCAGTTCCGAAGGGGGCTTGGACACTGAAGCTTTCTTT

clone size: .
V gene: TRBV5-8
D gene: .
J gene: TRBJ2-5
CDR3 protein: CASSLSHRPGETQYF
CDR3 DNA: TGTGCCAGCAGCTTGTCTCACAGGCCGGGGGAGACCCAGTACTTC

clone size: .
V gene: TRBV11-2
D gene: .
J gene: TRBJ2-4
CDR3 protein: CASSLDRVGGNIQYF
CDR3 DNA: TGTGCCAGCAGCTTAGATAGGGTAGGGGGAAACATTCAGTACTTC

clone size: .
V gene: TRBV6-5
D gene: .
J gene: TRBJ1-5
CDR3 protein: CASSRDGNQPQHF
CDR3 DNA: TGTGCCAGCAGCCGGGACGGCAATCAGCCCCAGCATTTT

clone size: .
V gene: TRBV19
D gene: .
J gene: TRBJ1-2
CDR3 protein: CASKFQDTSNYGYTF
CDR3 DNA: TGTGCCAGTAAGTTTCAGGACACTTCTAACTATGGCTACACCTTC

clone size: .
V gene: TRBV21-1
D gene: .
J gene: TRBJ2-5
CDR3 protein: CASSPSECQETQYF
CDR3 DNA: TGTGCCAGCAGCCCATCGGAGTGCCAAGAGACCCAGTACTTC

clone size: .
V gene: TRBV7-3
D gene: .
J gene: TRBJ2-3
CDR3 protein: CASSPRAGRDTQYF
CDR3 DNA: TGTGCCAGCAGCCCTCGGGCTGGACGAGATACGCAGTATTTT

clone size: .
V gene: TRBV7-6
D gene: TRBD2
J gene: TRBJ2-7
CDR3 protein: CASSFTSGNNEQYF
CDR3 DNA: TGTGCCAGCAGCTTTACTAGCGGGAATAACGAGCAGTACTTC

clone size: .
V gene: TRBV9
D gene: .
J gene: TRBJ1-2
CDR3 protein: CASSVGQNYGYTF
CDR3 DNA: TGTGCCAGCAGCGTAGGACAGAACTATGGCTATACCTTC

clone size: .
V gene: TRBV10-3
D gene: TRBD2
J gene: TRBJ2-3
CDR3 protein: CAISEPLAASTDTQYF
CDR3 DNA: TGTGCCATCAGTGAGCCTCTAGCGGCTAGCACAGATACGCAGTATTTT

clone size: .
V gene: TRBV18
D gene: .
J gene: TRBJ1-2
CDR3 protein: CASSPPSTYGYTF
CDR3 DNA: TGTGCCAGCTCACCTCCCAGTACCTATGGCTACACCTTC

clone size: .
V gene: TRBV6-5
D gene: .
J gene: TRBJ2-3
CDR3 protein: CASSPRGLNTQYF
CDR3 DNA: TGTGCCAGCAGCCCCCGGGGGTTAAATACGCAGTATTTT

clone size: .
V gene: TRBV5-1
D gene: .
J gene: TRBJ2-2
CDR3 protein: CASSSPRSKPFNTGELFF
CDR3 DNA: TGCGCCAGCAGCTCGCCTCGCTCCAAGCCCTTTAACACCGGGGAGCTGTTTTTT

clone size: .
V gene: TRBV7-2
D gene: .
J gene: TRBJ2-7
CDR3 protein: CASSLAPQEFHEQYF
CDR3 DNA: TGTGCCAGCAGCTTAGCCCCGCAGGAGTTCCACGAGCAGTACTTC

clone size: .
V gene: TRBV28
D gene: TRBD2
J gene: TRBJ2-1
CDR3 protein: CASRPPLAAYNEQFF
CDR3 DNA: TGTGCCAGCAGGCCACCACTAGCGGCCTACAATGAGCAGTTCTTC

clone size: once
V gene: TRBV6-1
D gene: .
J gene: TRBJ2-5
CDR3 protein: CASSGGRKGGRLQETQYF
CDR3 DNA: TGTGCCAGCAGTGGAGGACGCAAGGGAGGACGGCTCCAAGAGACCCAGTACTTC

clone size: once
V gene: TRBV11-2
D gene: TRBD1
J gene: TRBJ1-2
CDR3 protein: CASSLTGTDGGYTF
CDR3 DNA: TGTGCCAGCAGCTTAACAGGGACAGATGGCGGCTACACCTTC

clone size: .
V gene: TRBV30
D gene: .
J gene: TRBJ2-2
CDR3 protein: CAWRWAINTGELFF
CDR3 DNA: TGTGCCTGGAGGTGGGCTATTAACACCGGGGAGCTGTTTTTT

clone size: .
V gene: TRBV5-8
D gene: .
J gene: TRBJ1-1
CDR3 protein: CASSFYTEAFF
CDR3 DNA: TGTGCCAGCAGCTTTTACACTGAAGCTTTCTTT

clone size: .
V gene: TRBV30
D gene: .
J gene: TRBJ1-3
CDR3 protein: CAWSVRAGVGNTIYF
CDR3 DNA: TGTGCCTGGAGTGTAAGGGCAGGGGTAGGAAACACCATATATTTT

clone size: .
V gene: TRBV6-1
D gene: .
J gene: TRBJ1-2
CDR3 protein: CASSVGGRDGYTF
CDR3 DNA: TGTGCCAGCAGTGTGGGCGGCAGGGATGGCTACACCTTC

clone size: .
V gene: TRBV15
D gene: TRBD2
J gene: TRBJ2-1
CDR3 protein: CATSRTTSGGNEQFF
CDR3 DNA: TGTGCCACCAGCAGAACTACTAGCGGGGGTAATGAGCAGTTCTTC

clone size: .
V gene: TRBV28
D gene: TRBD1
J gene: TRBJ2-2
CDR3 protein: CASSLQGASGELFF
CDR3 DNA: TGTGCCAGTTCATTACAGGGGGCGAGCGGGGAGCTGTTTTTT

clone size: many
V gene: TRBV6-1
D gene: TRBD1
J gene: TRBJ1-2
CDR3 protein: CASSPGQVLGYTF
CDR3 DNA: TGTGCCAGCAGCCCCGGACAGGTCCTAGGCTACACCTTC

clone size: .
V gene: TRBV11-3
D gene: .
J gene: TRBJ1-4
CDR3 protein: CASSLSGRINEKLFF
CDR3 DNA: TGTGCCAGCAGCTTATCAGGCAGAATTAATGAAAAACTGTTTTTT

clone size: .
V gene: TRBV28
D gene: .
J gene: TRBJ2-7
CDR3 protein: CASSRDDYEQYF
CDR3 DNA: TGTGCCAGCAGTCGGGACGACTACGAGCAGTACTTC

clone size: .
V gene: TRBV18
D gene: .
J gene: TRBJ2-7
CDR3 protein: CASSTNDYEQYF
CDR3 DNA: TGTGCCAGCTCAACTAACGACTACGAGCAGTACTTC

clone size: .
V gene: TRBV7-9
D gene: TRBD1
J gene: TRBJ2-4
CDR3 protein: CASSLLTGSLAKNIQYF
CDR3 DNA: TGTGCCAGCAGCCTATTGACAGGGTCCTTAGCCAAAAACATTCAGTACTTC

clone size: .
V gene: TRBV5-1
D gene: TRBD1
J gene: TRBJ2-7
CDR3 protein: CASSLSAGGYYEQYF
CDR3 DNA: TGCGCCAGCAGCTTGTCGGCAGGGGGATACTACGAGCAGTACTTC

clone size: .
V gene: TRBV27
D gene: .
J gene: TRBJ1-2
CDR3 protein: CASSSRYRIYGYTF
CDR3 DNA: TGTGCCAGCAGTTCCCGATACCGGATCTATGGCTACACCTTC

clone size: .
V gene: TRBV5-8
D gene: .
J gene: TRBJ1-2
CDR3 protein: CASSLGGTYGYTF
CDR3 DNA: TGTGCCAGCAGCTTGGGGGGCACGTATGGCTACACCTTC

clone size: few
V gene: TRBV25-1
D gene: .
J gene: TRBJ1-2
CDR3 protein: CASSESGRSYGYTF
CDR3 DNA: TGTGCCAGCAGTGAATCCGGCAGGTCCTATGGCTACACCTTC

clone size: .
V gene: TRBV4-1
D gene: TRBD2
J gene: TRBJ2-7
CDR3 protein: CASSQVSGLAGGRSSYEQYF
CDR3 DNA: TGCGCCAGCAGCCAAGTATCCGGACTAGCGGGTGGTCGCTCCTCCTACGAGCAGTACTTC

clone size: .
V gene: TRBV4-1
D gene: .
J gene: TRBJ1-5
CDR3 protein: CASSLAVGSNQPQHF
CDR3 DNA: TGCGCCAGCAGCCTAGCGGTAGGGTCCAATCAGCCCCAGCATTTT

clone size: .
V gene: TRBV2
D gene: TRBD2
J gene: TRBJ2-3
CDR3 protein: CASSASGMLDTQYF
CDR3 DNA: TGTGCCAGCAGTGCCAGCGGGATGCTAGATACGCAGTATTTT

clone size: .
V gene: TRBV6-1
D gene: .
J gene: TRBJ2-1
CDR3 protein: CASSDAVGNSYNEQFF
CDR3 DNA: TGTGCCAGCAGTGATGCGGTCGGGAACTCCTACAATGAGCAGTTCTTC

clone size: .
V gene: TRBV5-1
D gene: TRBD1
J gene: TRBJ1-1
CDR3 protein: CASTGEGATEAFF
CDR3 DNA: TGCGCCAGCACGGGGGAGGGGGCAACTGAAGCTTTCTTT

clone size: .
V gene: TRBV6-6
D gene: .
J gene: TRBJ1-1
CDR3 protein: CASSYGQGLNTEAFF
CDR3 DNA: TGTGCCAGCAGTTACGGCCAGGGGCTGAACACTGAAGCTTTCTTT

clone size: .
V gene: TRBV2
D gene: TRBD2
J gene: TRBJ2-7
CDR3 protein: CASSFRDPAGGPTYEQYF
CDR3 DNA: TGTGCCAGCAGCTTTCGAGATCCAGCGGGAGGGCCTACCTACGAGCAGTACTTC

clone size: medium-sized
V gene: TRBV28
D gene: .
J gene: TRBJ1-1
CDR3 protein: CASSRRGDESTEAFF
CDR3 DNA: TGTGCCAGCAGTCGAAGAGGGGATGAGAGCACTGAAGCTTTCTTT

clone size: .
V gene: TRBV5-5
D gene: .
J gene: TRBJ1-3
CDR3 protein: CASSFGVRAGNTIYF
CDR3 DNA: TGTGCCAGCAGCTTTGGGGTCCGAGCTGGAAACACCATATATTTT

clone size: .
V gene: TRBV6-6
D gene: TRBD2
J gene: TRBJ2-1
CDR3 protein: CASSYTSGGYNEQFF
CDR3 DNA: TGTGCCAGCAGCTATACTAGCGGGGGGTACAATGAGCAGTTCTTC

clone size: .
V gene: TRBV6-5
D gene: TRBD1
J gene: TRBJ1-1
CDR3 protein: CASILQGRGNTEAFF
CDR3 DNA: TGTGCCAGCATCTTACAGGGGCGGGGGAACACTGAAGCTTTCTTT

clone size: once
V gene: TRBV25-1
D gene: TRBD1
J gene: TRBJ2-7
CDR3 protein: CASSPGQGAPYEQYF
CDR3 DNA: TGTGCCAGCAGTCCAGGACAGGGGGCTCCCTACGAGCAGTACTTC